This T cell receptor beta chain emerged from a study of blood T cell repertoires in COVID-19. Looking at the study overall: The origin of the acute and convalescent COVID-19 samples was the United States, Italy and Spain.

All enrollees were about 18 to 89 years old and from approximately 25 US areas. Recovered status applied to Cohort 3 donors who had two consecutive negative PCRs. It also applied to those with clearance or with symptom resolution. In the original analysis: By means of reference gene primer amplification, nucleated cell counts were estimated. The repertoire was sequenced with immunoSEQ multiplex PCR; TCRdb's copy has only in-frame clones and lacks some. The V and J calls and clone size are taken from that table; D and trimming were inferred from the DNA. The data contain about 180,000 clones, 70% to 80% of them singletons. The sequence came from a woman aged 45-65 years who had recovered from COVID-19. The sample comprised PBMCs or T cells enriched from blood (not recorded which).

The CDR3 region has the DNA TGTGCCAGCAGCCCTGGGACTAGCGGGAGTGTAGATACGCAGTATTTT. Protein: CASSPGTSGSVDTQYF. The rearrangement links TRBV7-9 to TRBJ2-3; 14 nucleotides agree with TRBD2. Looked up from germline, CDR1 is SEHNR and CDR2 is FQNEAQ (reference sequence). There are 16 residues in the CDR3. Unmatched junction bases numbered 6, after V lost 5 bases and J lost 5 bases.